The 15 T cell receptor beta chains below all came from one sample that was sequenced in a study of T cells in localized non-small cell lung cancer. TCRdb keeps only in-frame clones here, not all; method: immunoSEQ multiplex PCR. The sample has 1,500 to 2,000 clones, 30% to 40% seen once. Sequenced here: lung tumor tissue, sampled before any cancer treatment. These TCRs come from a woman aged 35 to 70 with stage I squamous cell lung carcinoma.

The rearrangement links TRBV14 to TRBJ2-1; maybe TRBD2 (5 bases). From germline, CDR1 is SGHDN and CDR2 FVKESK. The CDR3 contains 16 residues. Trimming took 5 bases from V and 0 from J, leaving 14 bases between them. CDR3 coding DNA: TGTGCCAGCAGCTACCGACGAGGGAGCTCCTACAATGAGCAGTTCTTC. It translates to CASSYRRGSSYNEQFF.

This clone was seen a few times. V is TRBV4-1 and J is TRBJ1-2; D is ambiguous. The germline V gene has CDR1 MGHRA and CDR2 YSYEKL. Trimming shortened V by 0 bases and J by 3 bases, and 14 bases separated the two germline ends. The CDR3 has 16 residues. The CDR3 loop reads CASSQDFSLTHYGYTF. CDR3 nucleotide sequence: TGCGCCAGCAGCCAAGATTTTTCTTTAACGCACTATGGCTACACCTTC.

This chain links TRBV19 with TRBJ1-6, with D perhaps matching TRBD1 (5 bases). Per germline, CDR1 LNHDA and CDR2 SQIVND (reference sequence). V lost 7 bases to trimming and J lost 10 bases, with 11 bases between them. The CDR3 covers 12 residues. The CDR3 loop reads CASNEGWSPLHF. The CDR3 region has the DNA TGTGCCAGTAATGAGGGGTGGTCACCCCTCCACTTT.

The CDR3 DNA reads TGCAGCGTGACAGGAAGGTTGGCTGAAGCTTTCTTT. It specifies CSVTGRLAEAFF. The chain couples TRBV29-1 to TRBJ1-1; a weak D match, TRBD1 (6 bases). With 6 bases removed from V and 6 bases from J, the gap between germline ends came to 14 bases. The CDR3 spans 12 residues. Germline CDR1 is SQVTM and CDR2 is ANQGSEA.

This clone came up once. The V and J genes are TRBV30 and TRBJ2-3, with 11 bases that match TRBD2. In germline, CDR1 is GTSNPN, CDR2 SVGIG (reference sequence). The CDR3 consists of 16 residues. The trim removed 5 bases at V and 7 bases at J, leaving 14 bases unmatched. CDR3 DNA sequence: TGTGCCTGGGGAATAATAGCGGGGGGGCCCTCAAATACGCAGTATTTT. This codes for CAWGIIAGGPSNTQYF. Full variable domain (remainder filled in from reference TRBV30 and TRBJ2-3): SQTIHQWPATLVQPVGSPLSLECTVEGTSNPNLYWYRQAAGRGLQLLFYSVGIGQISSEVPQNLSASRPQDRQFILSSKKLLLSDSGFYLCAWGIIAGGPSNTQYFGPGTRLTVL.

The chain employs TRBV6-8 and TRBJ2-7; D call uncertain. The CDR3 length is 13 residues. CDR1 is MNHGY, CDR2 SAAAGT, per germline. Trimming took 8 bases from V and 2 from J, leaving 13 bases between them. CDR3 in amino acids: CASLQGQPYEQYF. In nucleotides, the CDR3 is TGTGCCAGCCTTCAAGGCCAACCCTACGAGCAGTACTTC.

The rearrangement uses TRBV29-1 and TRBJ1-5; D remains ambiguous. In germline, CDR1 is SQVTM, CDR2 ANQGSEA. This CDR3 comprises 13 residues. V lost 4 bases to trimming and J lost 5 bases, with 12 bases between them. The CDR3 nucleotides read TGCAGCGTTGCGGTAGGGTTCGATCAGCCCCAGCATTTT. Protein product: CSVAVGFDQPQHF.

This clone rates as medium-sized. As DNA, the CDR3 is TGTGCCAGCAGCCTACCGGGAGCAGCTAACTATGGCTACACCTTC. It translates to CASSLPGAANYGYTF. V usage is TRBV11-3 and J usage is TRBJ1-2; D is uncertain. CDR1 and CDR2 (germline): SGHNT, YENEEA. This CDR3 has 15 residues. Trimming took off 5 bases at V and 0 bases at J, with 13 bases between the two ends.

This clone was seen a few times. V usage is TRBV6-1 and J usage is TRBJ2-3, with TRBD2 matching over 7 bases. V was pared by 0 bases and J by 4 bases, with 4 bases of the junction left unmatched. The CDR3 has 15 residues. Per germline, CDR1 MNHNS and CDR2 SASEGT. The CDR3 sequence: CASSEAGGGADTQYF. The CDR3 DNA reads as TGTGCCAGCAGTGAAGCGGGCGGGGGAGCAGATACGCAGTATTTT.

This sequence joins TRBV19 and TRBJ1-5, with TRBD1 identical over 9 bases. V lost 4 bases to trimming and J lost 0 bases; unmatched junction nucleotides: 13. This CDR3 has 19 residues. Germline CDR1 and CDR2: LNHDA and SQIVND (reference sequence). For the CDR3, the DNA is TGTGCCAGTAGTAGCCGGGACAGGGCGTGGGGTTATAGCAATCAGCCCCAGCATTTT. It codes for CASSSRDRAWGYSNQPQHF.

This clone is judged medium-sized. The chain recombines TRBV11-3 with TRBJ1-4, with D possibly being TRBD1 (5 bases). The germline gives CDR1 SGHNT, CDR2 YENEEA. V lost 5 bases and J 7 bases, leaving 17 bases between the germline ends. The CDR3 loop spans 15 amino acids. DNA of the CDR3: TGTGCCAGCAGCCCCTACTCGGGACTGACTGAAAAACTGTTTTTT. Amino acids: CASSPYSGLTEKLFF.

J is TRBJ1-1 and V is TRBV28; 11 bases match TRBD1. Germline values: CDR1 MDHEN, CDR2 SYDVKM. The CDR3 totals 15 residues. J was trimmed by 7 bases and V by 3 bases; bases with no gene match: 7. The CDR3 DNA reads TGTGCCAGCAGTTTGCGGACAGGGGGCGCGGGTGAAGCTTTCTTT. This gives the protein CASSLRTGGAGEAFF.

The rearrangement uses TRBV6-8 and TRBJ2-7, with TRBD2 matching over 8 bases. Losses at the gene ends were 5 bases for V and 3 bases for J; bases not matched to a gene: 9. The CDR3 consists of 15 residues. Germline V CDR1 and CDR2: MNHGY, SAAAGT. DNA of the CDR3: TGTGCCAGCAGTGGGGATGGTAGCGGGGTCTACGAGCAGTACTTC. It yields the protein CASSGDGSGVYEQYF.

The V call is TRBV19, the J call TRBJ2-2; D uncertain. Trimming pared 7 bases from V and 1 base from J, leaving 13 bases between. The CDR3 has 15 residues. CDR1 and CDR2 (germline): LNHDA, SQIVND (reference sequence). The CDR3 nucleotides are TGTGCCAGTACCCAGGAATATTTGAACACCGGGGAGCTGTTTTTT. This gives the protein CASTQEYLNTGELFF.

The chain carries TRBV11-3 and TRBJ2-7; 8 bases are shared with TRBD1. Germline values: CDR1 SGHNT, CDR2 YENEEA. CDR3 size: 14 residues. The ends lost 5 bases at V and 7 bases at J; junction bases unmatched: 10. The CDR3 region is CASSQQGGGGEQYF. DNA for the CDR3: TGTGCCAGCAGCCAACAGGGGGGTGGTGGAGAGCAGTACTTC.